This T cell receptor (beta chain) was profiled in a study of cytomegalovirus exposure and HLA in healthy donors. Study overall: The roughly 110 validation repertoires were reported in a later analysis to have been generated on the same platform as the roughly 720 first-cohort repertoires. Study observations and caveats: Altogether, around 160 TCR beta chains were recorded as cytomegalovirus-associated.

Germline V CDR1 and CDR2: SQVTM, ANQGSEA. The ends were cut back, 7 bases at V and 6 bases at J, with 18 bases in the middle. The CDR3 sequence is 13 residues long. As to this clone: Its antigen is as yet unknown.

Data came from immunoSEQ multiplex PCR; TCRdb stores just in-frame clones and leaves some out. The data show 150,000 or so clones, 85% to 90% seen once. The V call is TRBV29-1, the J call TRBJ1-1; possibly TRBD1 for D (5 bases). Source material: PBMCs. This clonotype was sampled from a human donor in good health. The CDR3 is CSAAGTAGAEAFF. DNA of the CDR3: TGCAGCGCAGCCGGGACTGCGGGGGCTGAAGCTTTCTTT.